This TCR beta chain emerged from a study of T cell repertoires in cytomegalovirus infection. Whole-study context: Matching HLA type and CMV infection were both indicated by public TCR beta signatures.

TCRdb reprocessed the reads with MiXCR, giving one entry per CDR3 protein. The sample holds fewer than 350,000 distinct CDR3 sequences, roughly a sixth seen once. The CDR3 sequence is 16 residues long. The trim removed 0 bases at V and 8 bases at J, leaving 5 bases unmatched. CDR1 and CDR2 (germline): LGHNT, FRNRAP. The material sequenced was PBMCs. This receptor was taken from a human donor in good health (CMV status not recorded). Some clones in this sample may be carry-over from other donors' samples. V is TRBV12-5 and J is TRBJ2-1, with 12 bases that match TRBD2. The CDR3 DNA sequence: TGTGCTAGTGGTTTGGTCCTAGCGGGGGGGCCCCATGAGCAGTTCTTC. It translates to CASGLVLAGGPHEQFF.